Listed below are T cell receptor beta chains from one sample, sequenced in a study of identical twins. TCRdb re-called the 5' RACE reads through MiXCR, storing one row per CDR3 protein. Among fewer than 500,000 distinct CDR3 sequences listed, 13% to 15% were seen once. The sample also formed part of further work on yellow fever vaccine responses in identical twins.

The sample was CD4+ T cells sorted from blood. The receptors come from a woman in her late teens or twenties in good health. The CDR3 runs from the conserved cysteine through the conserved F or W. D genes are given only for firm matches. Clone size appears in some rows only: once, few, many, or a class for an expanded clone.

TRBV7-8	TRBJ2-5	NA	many	CASSLVPLVETQYF	TGTGCCAGCAGCTTAGTTCCCCTTGTGGAGACCCAGTACTTC
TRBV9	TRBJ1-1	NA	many	CASSVLGGTEAFF	TGCGCCAGCAGCGTCCTGGGGGGCACTGAAGCTTTCTTT
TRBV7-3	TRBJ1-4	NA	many	CASSLEVQGGEKLFF	TGTGCCAGCAGCTTAGAGGTTCAGGGTGGGGAAAAACTGTTTTTT
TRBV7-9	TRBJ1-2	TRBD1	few	CASSLTSGTGVYGYTF	TGTGCCAGCAGCTTGACCTCCGGGACAGGGGTCTATGGCTACACCTTC
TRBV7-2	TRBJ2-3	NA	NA	CASSYGDRGSTDTQYF	TGTGCCAGCAGCTACGGGGATCGCGGTAGCACAGATACGCAGTATTTT
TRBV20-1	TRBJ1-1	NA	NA	CSARDGNRPNTEAFF	TGCAGTGCTAGAGATGGGAACAGACCGAACACTGAAGCTTTCTTT
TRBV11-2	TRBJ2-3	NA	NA	CASNPPGTFTDTQYF	TGTGCCAGCAACCCGCCGGGGACATTCACAGATACGCAGTATTTT
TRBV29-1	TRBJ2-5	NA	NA	CSVEGGLAGQETQYF	TGCAGCGTTGAAGGGGGTCTAGCAGGCCAAGAGACCCAGTACTTC
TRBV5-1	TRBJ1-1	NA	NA	CASSRGDGGTEAFF	TGCGCCAGCTCCCGGGGGGACGGGGGCACTGAAGCTTTCTTT
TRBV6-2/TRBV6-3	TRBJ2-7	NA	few	CASKGGSMEQYF	TGTGCCAGCAAAGGAGGCTCCATGGAGCAGTACTTC
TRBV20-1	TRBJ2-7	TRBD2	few	CSASILAGVHGQYF	TGCAGTGCTAGTATCCTAGCGGGAGTTCATGGGCAGTACTTC
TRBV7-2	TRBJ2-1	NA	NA	CASSLIALGAGNEQFF	TGTGCCAGCAGCTTAATCGCCCTGGGGGCCGGGAATGAGCAGTTCTTC
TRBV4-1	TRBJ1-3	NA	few	CASSQDRGGLDSGNTIYF	TGCGCCAGCAGCCAAGATCGAGGGGGATTGGACTCTGGAAACACCATATATTTT
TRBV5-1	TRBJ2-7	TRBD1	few	CASSREGQGIGEQYF	TGCGCCAGCAGCCGCGAGGGACAGGGAATCGGCGAGCAGTACTTC
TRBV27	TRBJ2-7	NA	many	CASSLKRSSYEQYF	TGTGCCAGCAGTTTAAAGAGGAGCTCCTACGAGCAGTACTTC